This T cell receptor beta chain was recorded in a study of T cells after somatic rescue of genetic block (dated by TCRdb to between 2020 and 2021). A note on the overall study: What the study looked at was long-term robustness, specifically in a T-cell system that came about through somatic rescue of a genetic block in T-cell development.

Libraries were prepared through the immunoSEQ multiplex PCR assay. Here the immuneACCESS table is served through TCRdb, limited to in-frame sequences with V and J called. Missing clones are a known gap in these copies; in checked studies unresolved V genes cover under half, and the rest lacks a known reason. The sample contains tens of thousands of clones, roughly 88% of them found a single time. The top ten hold about 3% of the sample. With regard to this clone: Its antigen is unknown. Per-base qualities were not stored, and no clone one base away is much larger.

The CDR3 runs 16 residues from the cysteine to the phenylalanine. Of all the DNA, just the CDR3 is kept, 48 bases in frame from base 1. The germline V gene (reference sequence) provides CDR1 MNHEY and CDR2 SMNVEV. The V end gives up 4 bases and the J end 2 bases, leaving 10 bases in the junction not matched to a gene. This chain is built from TRBV27 and TRBJ1-2; TRBD1 aligns with 7 central bases. This clonotype originated in a man aged 25 to 45. What was sequenced was peripheral blood mononuclear cells (PBMCs). Here the CDR3 is given as CASSSSHRGLNYGYTF. The nucleotide sequence reads TGTGCCAGCAGTTCCTCCCACAGGGGACTGAACTATGGCTACACCTTC.